This entry is about one T cell receptor beta chain. Trimming took off 6 bases at V and 4 bases at J, with 15 bases between the two ends. The CDR3 is 14 residues long. The germline gives CDR1 MDHEN, CDR2 SYDVKM. This record comes from a study of blood T cell repertoires in COVID-19. Assay: immunoSEQ multiplex PCR; the TCRdb copy retains only in-frame clones and omits some. The data contain under 350,000 clones, 65% to 90% of them singletons. The specimen was peripheral blood. The source of this sequence is a human donor in a cohort sampled during active COVID-19. The rearrangement links TRBV28 to TRBJ2-5, with D perhaps matching TRBD1 (6 bases). CDR3 sequence: CASRPTGMRETQYF. As DNA, the CDR3 is TGTGCCAGCAGACCAACAGGGATGCGAGAGACCCAGTACTTC.